A selection of T cell receptor beta chains follows, all from one sample in a study of breast tumors, draining lymph nodes, adjacent tissues. MiXCR was run by TCRdb on the multiplex PCR reads, yielding one entry per CDR3 protein. The data show around 300,000 distinct CDR3 sequences, 30% seen once. Material: axillary lymph node tissue. The receptor set was obtained from a female donor with breast cancer. Some clones in this sample may be carry-over from other donors' samples. CDR3s include the opening cysteine and the closing phenylalanine or tryptophan. A D gene is named only where the DNA matches it firmly. The size entry is marked missing in some rows and otherwise reads once, few, many or a size class.

cdr3_aa clone_size v_call cdr3_length j_call d_call
CASTGGSRSPLHF many TRBV11-2 13 TRBJ1-6 NA
CASRGRANVLTF NA TRBV10-2 12 TRBJ2-6 NA
CASSEGPGAYNEPFF NA TRBV9 15 TRBJ2-1 NA
CASRWDRESGELFF few TRBV28 14 TRBJ2-2 TRBD1
CAWRETGTGNYTF many TRBV30 13 TRBJ1-2 TRBD1
CASSQPGPYGYTF many TRBV3-1 13 TRBJ1-2 NA
CSARDRDRDYEQYF many TRBV20-1 14 TRBJ2-7 TRBD1
CASSPLGSQETQYF NA TRBV18 14 TRBJ2-5 NA
CASSLLKSQPQHF few TRBV27 13 TRBJ1-5 NA
CASSLPGPASYEQYF many TRBV6-4 15 TRBJ2-7 NA
CASTERGQSGRGVASKYF NA TRBV6-1 18 TRBJ2-5 TRBD2
CASSQLAGSSTDTQYF once TRBV6-1 16 TRBJ2-3 TRBD2
CATSGQVVETQYF few TRBV10-3 13 TRBJ2-5 NA
CSARPGLANYNDQFF NA TRBV20-1 15 TRBJ2-1 TRBD2
CATRLAGSHNEQFF NA TRBV28 14 TRBJ2-1 TRBD2
CASSGGLAGTYTGTRYF NA TRBV25-1 17 TRBJ2-3 TRBD2
CASSRGDRDNEQFF many TRBV4-1 14 TRBJ2-1 NA
CASSPLGQVLQGETQYF NA TRBV5-1 17 TRBJ2-5 NA
CASSTSGGHNEQFF many TRBV12-3/TRBV12-4 14 TRBJ2-1 NA
CSVGAKNTGGLFF NA TRBV29-1 13 TRBJ2-2 NA
CASSPQAGGPDTGELFF many TRBV7-6 17 TRBJ2-2 TRBD2
CAASRNLADSGELSF NA TRBV15 15 TRBJ2-2 NA
CASTRTGDRGYGYTF many TRBV6-5 15 TRBJ1-2 TRBD1
CASSPSNEQFF few TRBV6-2/TRBV6-3 11 TRBJ2-1 NA